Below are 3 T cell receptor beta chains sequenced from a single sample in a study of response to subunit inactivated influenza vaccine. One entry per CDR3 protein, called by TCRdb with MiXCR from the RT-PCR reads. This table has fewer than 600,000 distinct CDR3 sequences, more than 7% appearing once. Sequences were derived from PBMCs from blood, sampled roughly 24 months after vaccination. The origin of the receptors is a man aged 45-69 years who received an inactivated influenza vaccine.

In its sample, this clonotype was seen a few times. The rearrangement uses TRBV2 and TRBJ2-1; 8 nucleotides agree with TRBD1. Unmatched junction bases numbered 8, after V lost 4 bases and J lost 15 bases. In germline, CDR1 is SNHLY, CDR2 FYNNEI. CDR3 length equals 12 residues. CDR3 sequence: CASSVRTGRLFF. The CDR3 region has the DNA TGTGCCAGCAGTGTCCGGACAGGGAGGCTGTTCTTC.

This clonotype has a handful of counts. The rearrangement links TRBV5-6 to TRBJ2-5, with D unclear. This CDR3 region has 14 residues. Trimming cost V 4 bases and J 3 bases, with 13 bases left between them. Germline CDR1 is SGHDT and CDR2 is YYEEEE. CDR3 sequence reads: CASSALEVKETQYF. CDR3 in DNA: TGTGCCAGCAGCGCTTTAGAGGTAAAAGAGACCCAGTACTTC.

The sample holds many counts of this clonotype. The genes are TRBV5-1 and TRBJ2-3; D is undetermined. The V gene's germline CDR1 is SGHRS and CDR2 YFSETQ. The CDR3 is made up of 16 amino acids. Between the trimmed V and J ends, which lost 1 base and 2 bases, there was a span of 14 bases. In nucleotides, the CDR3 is TGCGCCAGCAGCTTGCGGATCAGTTCTTTCACAGATACGCAGTATTTT. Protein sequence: CASSLRISSFTDTQYF.